The next 7 T cell receptor beta chains were all read from a single sample in a study of response to subunit inactivated influenza vaccine listed by TCRdb under 2018. Library creation used RT-PCR. The sequencer listed for this sample is Illumina HiSeq 2500. TCRdb trimmed the raw reads at Q25, called clones with MiXCR and kept productive beta chains. Each CDR3 protein appears once, grouped with its most common genes and DNA. The sample data list about 190,000 distinct CDR3 sequences, and around 14% of these were observed just once. In total, the top ten clones hold roughly 25% of the sample. This specimen was CD8+ T cells sorted from PBMCs, taken 5 days after vaccination. These receptors were obtained from a man in his forties or fifties who received an inactivated influenza vaccine. Donor details come from another sample of the same person, matched by shared clones.

This clonotype showed up just a few times. The chain carries TRBV5-8 and TRBJ1-1, with a weak D call TRBD1 (5 bases). Trimming left V 0 bases short and J 9 bases short, with 6 bases between. This CDR3 contains 11 residues. CDR1 is SGHTS and CDR2 is YDEGEE in the germline V gene. CDR3 sequence: CASSLGTQAFF. The CDR3 nucleotides are TGTGCCAGCAGCTTGGGGACACAAGCTTTCTTT.

The gene calls are TRBV28 and TRBJ2-6; D is uncertain. Germline CDR1 and CDR2: MDHEN and SYDVKM. V dropped 3 bases and J dropped 1 base, with 10 bases sitting between them. CDR3 size: 16 residues. CDR3 DNA sequence: TGTGCCAGCAGTTTGCTCCAGGAATCTGGGGCCAACGTCCTGACTTTC. Protein: CASSLLQESGANVLTF.

This clonotype has a handful of counts. The chain couples TRBV15 to TRBJ2-5, with D perhaps TRBD2 (6 bases). The CDR3 is made up of 14 amino acids. Germline V CDR1 and CDR2: LNHNV, YYDKDF (reference sequence). Deletions cut 1 base from V and 1 base from J, with 7 bases between. CDR3 DNA: TGTGCCACCAGCAGAGCACTAGCCCAAGAGACCCAGTACTTC. This sequence encodes CATSRALAQETQYF.

This clonotype was recorded a few times. The chain has TRBV2 and TRBJ2-7; D uncertain. Trimming took off 1 base at V and 0 bases at J, with 4 bases between the two ends. This CDR3 is built from 13 residues. Germline V gene sequence: CDR1 SNHLY, CDR2 FYNNEI. The CDR3, as DNA: TGTGCCAGCAGTGAAGGGTACTCCTACGAGCAGTACTTC. Translation: CASSEGYSYEQYF. The full variable domain, rest sourced from reference TRBV2 and TRBJ2-7, is EPEVTQTPSHQVTQMGQEVILRCVPISNHLYFYWYRQILGQKVEFLVSFYNNEISEKSEIFDDQFSVERPDGSNFTLKIRSTKLEDSAMYFCASSEGYSYEQYFGPGTRLTVT.

This clonotype came up once. V usage is TRBV6-2 or TRBV6-3 and J usage is TRBJ1-1; D is unresolved. V lost 5 bases to trimming and J lost 13 bases, with 23 bases between them. There are 14 residues in the CDR3. Germline CDR1 is MNHEY and CDR2 is SVGEGT. CDR3 nucleotide sequence: TGTGCCAGCAGTCCTCTCGAGGAGCGCCCCCGGAATTTCTTT. This translates into CASSPLEERPRNFF.

V gene TRBV7-9 combines with J gene TRBJ2-3; D not resolved. With 3 bases removed from V and 2 bases from J, the gap between germline ends came to 12 bases. The CDR3 runs to 15 residues. The germline V gene encodes CDR1 SEHNR and CDR2 FQNEAQ (reference sequence). CDR3 in amino acids: CASSFDPGPTDTQYF. CDR3 DNA sequence: TGTGCCAGCAGCTTTGATCCGGGCCCCACAGATACGCAGTATTTT.

The V and J genes are TRBV6-2 or TRBV6-3 and TRBJ2-7; no firm D call. With 5 bases removed from V and 0 bases from J, the gap between germline ends came to 17 bases. This CDR3 spans 16 amino acids. Germline CDR1 MNHEY, CDR2 SVGEGT. CDR3 sequence: CASSPLSIYTSYEQYF. CDR3 nucleotides: TGTGCCAGCAGTCCCCTTTCGATTTACACCTCCTACGAGCAGTACTTC.